The 26 T cell receptor beta chains given below trace back to one sample, sequenced in a study of T cell changes during pregnancy in multiple sclerosis. The data were produced by immunoSEQ multiplex PCR, yet TCRdb's version contains in-frame clones alone and is incomplete. The sample shows around 100,000 clones, around 94% of them seen only once. This specimen consisted of peripheral blood, obtained after pregnancy. The receptors shown here come from a female donor with multiple sclerosis, enrolled in a pregnancy study.

The rearrangement links TRBV9 to TRBJ2-7; perhaps TRBD1 as D (5 bases). CDR3 length equals 13 residues. Trimming shortened V by 4 bases and J by 0 bases, and 8 bases separated the two germline ends. Germline V lookup: CDR1 SGDLS, CDR2 YYNGEE. CDR3 nucleotides: TGTGCCAGCAGCCGGACACCCTCCTACGAGCAGTACTTC. It specifies CASSRTPSYEQYF.

The rearrangement uses TRBV15 and TRBJ2-6; 8 nucleotides agree with TRBD1. With V trimmed by 1 base and J by 2 bases, 1 base remained unmatched. This CDR3 is built from 16 residues. CDR1 is LNHNV, CDR2 YYDKDF, per germline (reference sequence). The CDR3 sequence is CATSRATGAGANVLTF. In nucleotides, the CDR3 is TGTGCCACCAGCAGAGCGACAGGGGCTGGGGCCAACGTCCTGACTTTC.

This sequence joins TRBV9 and TRBJ2-1; TRBD2 is a possible D gene (6 bases). In germline, CDR1 is SGDLS, CDR2 YYNGEE. This CDR3 comprises 17 residues. V was clipped by 0 bases and J by 8 bases, with 21 bases between them. CDR3 nucleotides: TGTGCCAGCAGCGTAGACATATACGGGGGACTGCTCTATGAGCAGTTCTTC. Translation: CASSVDIYGGLLYEQFF.

In DNA, the CDR3 is TGCGCCAGCAGCCACCTTAGGTCCGGGACAGGGGCCTACGAGCAGTACTTC. Protein: CASSHLRSGTGAYEQYF. V is TRBV4-1 and J is TRBJ2-7; 10 bases agree with TRBD1. Trimming at V came to 3 bases and at J to 2 bases, leaving 10 bases not matched to a gene. Per the germline V gene, CDR1 is MGHRA and CDR2 is YSYEKL. This CDR3 contains 17 residues.

The rearrangement links TRBV6-4 to TRBJ2-1; 11 positions match TRBD2. J lost 7 bases, V lost 2 bases, and 7 bases had no gene match. The CDR3 has 16 amino acids. CDR1 and CDR2 (germline): MRHNA, SNTAGT. The CDR3 protein is CASSDIAGGRANEQFF. The CDR3 bases are TGTGCCAGCAGTGACATAGCGGGAGGGCGTGCGAATGAGCAGTTCTTC.

V is TRBV12-2 and J is TRBJ2-5; the DNA was not used to check the table's D call, TRBD2. TRBV12-2 is noted as a pseudogene. This CDR3 contains 14 residues. The CDR3 reads CASRASGGQETQYF. In nucleotides, the CDR3 is TGTGCAAGTCGCGCTAGCGGGGGCCAAGAGACCCAGTACTTC.

This rearrangement joins TRBV7-2 to TRBJ2-3, with 9 nucleotides matching TRBD2. The CDR3 contains 19 residues. Trimming took 2 bases from V and 4 from J; bases not matched to a gene: 16. The germline V gene encodes CDR1 SGHTA and CDR2 FQGNSA. The CDR3 bases are TGTGCCAGCAGCTTAATTCCCGGGACTAGCAGGACCCTGGCAGATACGCAGTATTTT. This gives the protein CASSLIPGTSRTLADTQYF.

This chain links TRBV7-2 with TRBJ2-7, with a weak D call TRBD2 (5 bases). The CDR3 runs 12 residues. Deletions cut 5 bases from V and 4 bases from J, with 9 bases between. Germline loops: CDR1 SGHTA, CDR2 FQGNSA. The DNA for the CDR3 is TGTGCCAGCAGCCTGGGAGCTTACGAGCAGTACTTC. Translated: CASSLGAYEQYF.

The V gene is TRBV28, the J gene TRBJ2-7; 10 bases are a match to TRBD1. V was pared by 5 bases and J by 4 bases, with 8 bases of the junction left unmatched. The CDR3 runs 15 residues. Germline V gives CDR1 MDHEN, CDR2 SYDVKM. Written as DNA, the CDR3 is TGTGCCAGCAGTCCAGCGGACAGGGGGGGTTACGAGCAGTACTTC. Protein: CASSPADRGGYEQYF.

This chain uses TRBV4-1 with TRBJ1-2; D not resolved. CDR1 and CDR2 (germline): MGHRA, YSYEKL. The CDR3 has 14 amino acids. V lost 4 bases and J 8 bases, leaving 17 bases between the germline ends. CDR3: CASSLPGQLEGYTF. CDR3 sequence (DNA): TGCGCCAGCAGCCTTCCTGGGCAGTTAGAAGGCTACACCTTC.

V is TRBV10-1 and J is TRBJ1-2, with D unresolved. Trimming left V 5 bases short and J 6 bases short, with 13 bases between. CDR1 WNHNN and CDR2 SYGVQD come from the germline V gene (reference sequence). The length of the CDR3 is 13 residues. The CDR3 protein is CASSRTPRDGYTF. The CDR3 coding sequence is TGCGCCAGCAGTAGGACCCCGAGGGATGGCTACACCTTC.

This rearrangement joins TRBV4-2 to TRBJ1-2; possible D gene TRBD1, 5 bases. This CDR3 has 14 amino acids. CDR1 and CDR2 from the germline V gene are LGHNA and YNFKEQ. Trimming pared 1 base from V and 4 bases from J, leaving 10 bases between. The CDR3, as DNA: TGTGCCAGCAGCCAAGGAGGAGGGACCTATGGCTACACCTTC. It yields the protein CASSQGGGTYGYTF.

The CDR3 spells CASSLVDNTDTQYF. In DNA form, the CDR3 reads TGTGCCAGCAGCTTGGTGGACAACACAGATACGCAGTATTTT. The V call is TRBV5-4, the J call TRBJ2-3; D may be TRBD1 (5 bases). Trimming left V 0 bases short and J 2 bases short, with 7 bases between. The CDR3 is 14 residues long. The germline gives CDR1 SGHNT, CDR2 YYREEE (reference sequence).

This rearrangement joins TRBV2 to TRBJ2-3; D gene unclear. The V gene's germline CDR1 is SNHLY and CDR2 FYNNEI. The CDR3 sequence is 11 residues long. V lost 3 bases, J lost 5 bases, and 3 bases lay in between. The CDR3 loop reads CASSERDTQYF. In nucleotides, the CDR3 is TGTGCCAGCAGTGAGAGAGATACGCAGTATTTT.

This clone has a single count. The chain links TRBV28 to TRBJ1-1; unclear D gene. The germline V and J ends were trimmed by 9 bases and 4 bases, with 15 bases remaining between them. CDR1 is MDHEN, CDR2 SYDVKM, per germline. The CDR3 has 13 amino acids. The CDR3: CASSLPVGTEAFF. The CDR3 DNA is TGTGCCAGTTCGTTGCCCGTCGGCACTGAAGCTTTCTTT.

The genes are TRBV28 and TRBJ2-1; D perhaps matches TRBD1 (6 bases). Germline loops: CDR1 MDHEN, CDR2 SYDVKM. V was pared by 3 bases and J by 10 bases, with 19 bases between. CDR3 length: 15 amino acids. The CDR3 coding sequence is TGTGCCAGCAGTTTCTTTAGGTCCATCAGGGGAGAGCAGTTCTTC. The encoded protein is CASSFFRSIRGEQFF.

The chain recombines TRBV27 with TRBJ1-4, with D hard to call. V lost 6 bases, J lost 2 bases, and 13 bases lay in between. The germline V gene has CDR1 MNHEY and CDR2 SMNVEV (reference sequence). The length of the CDR3 is 15 residues. The CDR3, as DNA: TGTGCCAGCAGCGAACGCCGGGGTACTAATGAAAAACTGTTTTTT. Protein: CASSERRGTNEKLFF.

This rearrangement joins TRBV7-2 to TRBJ2-1, with TRBD2 matching over 10 bases. CDR1 is SGHTA, CDR2 FQGNSA, per germline. Trimming took 5 bases from V and 8 from J; bases not matched to a gene: 18. CDR3 length equals 18 residues. CDR3 amino acids: CASSPVRAGGPTGYEQFF. CDR3 coding DNA: TGTGCCAGCAGCCCTGTCCGAGCGGGGGGGCCAACAGGCTATGAGCAGTTCTTC. Full variable domain (rest looked up from reference TRBV7-2 and TRBJ2-1): GAGVSQSPSNKVTEKGKDVELRCDPISGHTALYWYRQSLGQGLEFLIYFQGNSAPDKSGLPSDRFSAERTGGSVSTLTIQRTQQEDSAVYLCASSPVRAGGPTGYEQFFGPGTRLTVL.

This chain uses TRBV19 with TRBJ1-2, with 7 nucleotides matching TRBD1. The CDR3 extends over 14 amino acids. Per the germline V gene, CDR1 is LNHDA and CDR2 is SQIVND (reference sequence). The V and J ends lost 2 bases and 4 bases, in that order; junction bases with no gene match: 4. CDR3 in amino acids: CASSIRTGAYGYTF. CDR3 bases: TGTGCCAGTAGTATAAGGACAGGCGCCTATGGCTACACCTTC.

The chain links TRBV5-4 to TRBJ2-2; D is perhaps TRBD1 (8 bases). Per the germline V gene, CDR1 is SGHNT and CDR2 is YYREEE (reference sequence). This CDR3 spans 15 amino acids. V was cut by 1 base and J by 5 bases, with 12 bases left in between. The CDR3 DNA reads as TGTGCCAGCAGCTTGACAGGGGGGGGTACCGGGGAGCTGTTTTTT. Protein sequence: CASSLTGGGTGELFF.

This clone was found once. The genes are TRBV7-3 and TRBJ2-1; TRBD2 matches 9 bases. The junction had 5 bases not matched to a gene; V was cut back by 0 bases and J by 8 bases. CDR1 and CDR2 from the germline V gene are SGHTA and FQGTGA. The length of the CDR3 is 15 residues. CDR3 in DNA: TGTGCCAGCAGCTTAACGTTGGGCGGGGGGGATGAGCAGTTCTTC. Its translation: CASSLTLGGGDEQFF. Looking up the rest from reference TRBV7-3 and TRBJ2-1 gives the full variable domain: GAGVSQTPSNKVTEKGKYVELRCDPISGHTALYWYRQSLGQGPEFLIYFQGTGAADDSGLPNDRFFAVRPEGSVSTLKIQRTERGDSAVYLCASSLTLGGGDEQFFGPGTRLTVL.

The rearrangement links TRBV5-4 to TRBJ1-2; tentatively, D is TRBD1 (6 bases). The V gene lost 4 bases and the J gene lost 5 bases, with 15 bases spanning the gap. Germline-derived CDR1 and CDR2 are SGHNT and YYREEE (reference sequence). This CDR3 has 14 amino acids. The DNA of the CDR3 is TGTGCCAGCAGCCATTCGGACAGATTTTATGGCTACACCTTC. It translates to CASSHSDRFYGYTF.

The V and J genes are TRBV9 and TRBJ1-2; D might be TRBD1 (5 bases). From germline, CDR1 is SGDLS and CDR2 YYNGEE. The CDR3 length is 15 residues. V lost 0 bases to trimming and J lost 8 bases, with 17 bases between them. As DNA, the CDR3 is TGTGCCAGCAGCGTAGCTCGGAGTTCTCAGGGAGGCTACACCTTC. Its protein is CASSVARSSQGGYTF.

This clone was found a few times. The genes are TRBV19 and TRBJ1-5, with 9 bases identical to TRBD1. CDR1 and CDR2 (germline): LNHDA, SQIVND (reference sequence). The CDR3 spans 15 residues. V shed 10 bases, J shed 6 bases, and the junction held 13 bases outside the gene matches. The CDR3 coding sequence is TGTGCCACCCTTAGGGATACAGGGGGCGGTCAGCCCCAGCATTTT. This codes for CATLRDTGGGQPQHF.

V usage is TRBV4-1 and J usage is TRBJ2-7, with TRBD2 identical over 8 bases. The CDR3 covers 16 residues. The germline CDR1 and CDR2 sequences are MGHRA and YSYEKL. The trim removed 1 base at V and 5 bases at J, leaving 10 bases unmatched. The CDR3 sequence: CASSQVGAGGSDEQYF. The CDR3 bases are TGCGCCAGCAGCCAAGTTGGCGCGGGGGGATCCGACGAGCAGTACTTC.

V is TRBV19 and J is TRBJ2-3; 10 nucleotides match TRBD1. There are 17 residues in the CDR3. CDR1 and CDR2 (germline): LNHDA, SQIVND (reference sequence). V trimming: 4 bases; J trimming: 1 base; junction bases outside the gene matches: 8. CDR3 nucleotide sequence: TGTGCCAGTAGTAGGGGACAGGGGTACCCTGGCACAGATACGCAGTATTTT. Translation gives CASSRGQGYPGTDTQYF.